This T cell receptor beta chain comes out of a study of cytomegalovirus exposure and HLA in healthy donors. Overall study findings and caveats: The authors enumerated 150 to 200 TCR beta chains as linked to cytomegalovirus. The majority of TCR sequences were rare, yet some public TCRs appeared in many donors.

Measured with immunoSEQ multiplex PCR; TCRdb has only the in-frame clones, and not every one. Of roughly 62,000 clones listed, 85% to 95% are singletons. As for this clone: What it recognizes is unknown.

The validation cohort, a group of under 150 subjects, included the donors and was separate from the roughly 700-subject first cohort. The germline V gene encodes CDR1 SGDLS and CDR2 YYNGEE. The ends were cut back, 3 bases at V and 2 bases at J, with 10 bases in the middle. CDR3 size: 14 residues. The chain joins TRBV9 to TRBJ2-3; D not resolved. The sequencing input was PBMCs. The receptor comes from a man aged 18 to 29 in good health and CMV-seronegative. CDR3 sequence reads: CASSGNSHTDTQYF. The CDR3 DNA reads TGTGCCAGCAGCGGGAACAGTCACACAGATACGCAGTATTTT.